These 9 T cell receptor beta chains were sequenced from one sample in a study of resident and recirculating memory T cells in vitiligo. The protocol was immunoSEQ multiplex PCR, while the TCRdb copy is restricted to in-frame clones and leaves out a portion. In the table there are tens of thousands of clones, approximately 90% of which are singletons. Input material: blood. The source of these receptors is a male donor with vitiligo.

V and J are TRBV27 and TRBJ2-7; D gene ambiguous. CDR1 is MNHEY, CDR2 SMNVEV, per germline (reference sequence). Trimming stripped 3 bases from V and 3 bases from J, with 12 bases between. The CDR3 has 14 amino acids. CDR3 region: CASSFKPHSYEQYF. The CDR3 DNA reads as TGTGCCAGCAGTTTTAAACCCCACAGCTACGAGCAGTACTTC.

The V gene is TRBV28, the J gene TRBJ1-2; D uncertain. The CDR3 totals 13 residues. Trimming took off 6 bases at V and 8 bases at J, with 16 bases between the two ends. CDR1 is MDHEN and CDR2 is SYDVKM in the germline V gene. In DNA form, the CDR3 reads TGTGCCAGCAGCTCAGGTTCTAGAGGGGGCTACACCTTC. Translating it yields CASSSGSRGGYTF.

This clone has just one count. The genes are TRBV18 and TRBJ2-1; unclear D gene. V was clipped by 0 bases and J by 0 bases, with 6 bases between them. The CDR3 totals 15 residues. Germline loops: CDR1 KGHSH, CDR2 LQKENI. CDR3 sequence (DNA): TGTGCCAGCTCACCACCCCTAAGCTCCTACAATGAGCAGTTCTTC. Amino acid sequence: CASSPPLSSYNEQFF.

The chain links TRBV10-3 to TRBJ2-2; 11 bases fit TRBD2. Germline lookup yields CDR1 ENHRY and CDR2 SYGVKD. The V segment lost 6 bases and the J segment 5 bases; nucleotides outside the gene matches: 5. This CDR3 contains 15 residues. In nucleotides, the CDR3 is TGTGCCATCAGGCCCGGGACTAGCGGAACCGGGGAGCTGTTTTTT. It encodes CAIRPGTSGTGELFF.

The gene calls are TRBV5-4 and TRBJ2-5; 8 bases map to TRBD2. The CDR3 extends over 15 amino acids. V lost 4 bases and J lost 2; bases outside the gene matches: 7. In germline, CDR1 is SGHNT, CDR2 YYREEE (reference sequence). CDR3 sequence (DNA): TGTGCCAGCAGCCCGGCCACGGGGGGGCAAGAGACCCAGTACTTC. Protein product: CASSPATGGQETQYF.

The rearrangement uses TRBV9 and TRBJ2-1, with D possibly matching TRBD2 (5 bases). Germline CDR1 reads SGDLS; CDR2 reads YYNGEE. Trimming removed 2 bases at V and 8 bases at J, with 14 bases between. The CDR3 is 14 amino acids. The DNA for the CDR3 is TGTGCCAGCAGCGTGTCCGGACTGCGGGATGAGCAGTTCTTC. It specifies CASSVSGLRDEQFF.

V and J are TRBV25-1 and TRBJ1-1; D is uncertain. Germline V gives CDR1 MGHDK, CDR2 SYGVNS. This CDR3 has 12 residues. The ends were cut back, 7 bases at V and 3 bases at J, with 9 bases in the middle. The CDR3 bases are TGTGCCAGCAAGCGGAAGGACACTGAAGCTTTCTTT. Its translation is CASKRKDTEAFF.

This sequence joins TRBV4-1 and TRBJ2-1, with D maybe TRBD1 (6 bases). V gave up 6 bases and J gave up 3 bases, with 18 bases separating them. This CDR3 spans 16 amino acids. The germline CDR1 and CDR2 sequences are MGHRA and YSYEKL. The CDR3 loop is CASRGGGGFLYNEQFF. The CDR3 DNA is TGCGCCAGCAGAGGGGGTGGCGGGTTCCTCTACAATGAGCAGTTCTTC.

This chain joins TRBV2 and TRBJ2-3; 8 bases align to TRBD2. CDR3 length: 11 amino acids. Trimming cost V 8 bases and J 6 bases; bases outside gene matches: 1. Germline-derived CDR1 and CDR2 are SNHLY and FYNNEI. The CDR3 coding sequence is TGTGCCAGCGGCGGGGGGGATACGCAGTATTTT. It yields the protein CASGGGDTQYF.